The 13 T cell receptor beta chains below were found in one sample sequenced in a study of blood T cell repertoires in COVID-19 (TCRdb year 2020). Library generation was performed with the immunoSEQ multiplex PCR assay. The table was pulled from immuneACCESS by TCRdb, which kept in-frame rearrangements only. Such tables lose some clones; where checked, under half of the loss comes from unresolved V genes, and the rest has no known cause. This sample comprises roughly 220,000 clones, around 80% of them detected only once. The ten most abundant clones make up 5.5% of the sample. Sequencing was done on a sample of peripheral blood. Receptors originate from a woman in her seventies with acute or convalescent COVID-19.

CDR3 DNA: TGTGCCAGCTCGCCGCAGGGGGCGGACACCGGGGAGCTGTTTTTT. Residues: CASSPQGADTGELFF. The chain recombines TRBV18 with TRBJ2-2; the match to TRBD1 covers 8 bases. With V trimmed by 6 bases and J by 3 bases, 6 bases remained unmatched. The CDR3 length is 15 residues. Germline V gene sequence: CDR1 KGHSH, CDR2 LQKENI. Full variable domain (outside the CDR3, taken from reference TRBV18 and TRBJ2-2): NAGVMQNPRHLVRRRGQEARLRCSPMKGHSHVYWYRQLPEEGLKFMVYLQKENIIDESGMPKERFSAEFPKEGPSILRIQQVVRGDSAAYFCASSPQGADTGELFFGEGSRLTVL.

The genes are TRBV6-1 and TRBJ2-3; D is undetermined. V was cut by 2 bases and J by 0 bases, with 6 bases left in between. The CDR3 consists of 14 residues. Germline V gene lookup returns CDR1 MNHNS and CDR2 SASEGT. The CDR3 here is CASSEIRSTDTQYF. The CDR3 DNA is TGTGCCAGCAGTGAAATCAGAAGCACAGATACGCAGTATTTT.

CDR3 nucleotide sequence: TGTGCCAGCAGTTCACGGGGACTAGGGGACTACGAGCAGTACTTC. Protein product: CASSSRGLGDYEQYF. V gene TRBV28 combines with J gene TRBJ2-7; the match to TRBD2 covers 8 bases. This CDR3 comprises 15 residues. CDR1 and CDR2 from the germline V gene are MDHEN and SYDVKM. V shed 4 bases, J shed 3 bases, and the junction held 8 bases outside the gene matches.

This sequence joins TRBV7-2 and TRBJ1-5; the match to TRBD1 covers 8 bases. Germline V gene data show CDR1 as SGHTA and CDR2 as FQGNSA. This CDR3 contains 14 residues. Trimming removed 5 bases from V and 2 bases from J; junction bases left unmatched: 2. This CDR3 reads CASSRTGRNQPQHF. The CDR3 DNA follows: TGTGCCAGCAGCCGGACAGGGCGCAATCAGCCCCAGCATTTT.

The V and J genes are TRBV4-2 and TRBJ2-7; 11 nucleotides line up with TRBD2. This CDR3 spans 17 amino acids. The V segment lost 2 bases and the J segment 0 bases; nucleotides outside the gene matches: 6. In germline, CDR1 is LGHNA, CDR2 YNFKEQ. CDR3 sequence: CASSQPGTSGDSYEQYF. CDR3 coding DNA: TGTGCCAGCAGCCAACCCGGGACTAGCGGTGACTCCTACGAGCAGTACTTC.

The table lists this clone with a few counts. The J gene is TRBJ2-7, the V gene TRBV4-1; D is possibly TRBD2 (6 bases). The length of the CDR3 is 15 residues. Trimming removed 4 bases from V and 6 bases from J, with 19 bases in between. Germline V gene data show CDR1 as MGHRA and CDR2 as YSYEKL. The CDR3 bases are TGCGCCAGCAGCCTCCCCGGGGAGGAACCTGCCGAGCAGTACTTC. Its translation is CASSLPGEEPAEQYF.

The rearrangement uses TRBV5-1 and TRBJ2-2, with D possibly being TRBD2 (5 bases). Germline values: CDR1 SGHRS, CDR2 YFSETQ. This CDR3 has 14 residues. V dropped 1 base and J dropped 4 bases, with 8 bases sitting between them. CDR3 coding DNA: TGCGCCAGCAGCTTGATGGAGGCCACCGGGGAGCTGTTTTTT. It is translated as CASSLMEATGELFF.

This clone is a singleton in its sample. CDR3: CASSLAGQGASGDGYTF. DNA for the CDR3: TGTGCCAGCAGTTTAGCGGGACAGGGGGCCAGTGGGGATGGCTACACCTTC. This rearrangement joins TRBV28 to TRBJ1-2, with 12 bases lining up with TRBD1. CDR1 is MDHEN and CDR2 is SYDVKM in the germline V gene. V trimming: 2 bases; J trimming: 6 bases; junction bases outside the gene matches: 10. CDR3 length equals 17 residues.

The sample holds a few counts of this clone. The chain combines TRBV7-9 with TRBJ1-5, with 9 bases matching TRBD1. Germline CDR1 and CDR2: SEHNR and FQNEAQ (reference sequence). CDR3 length: 17 amino acids. V lost 5 bases to trimming and J lost 2 bases; unmatched junction nucleotides: 10. CDR3 protein: CASSHPGQGSRNQPQHF. In DNA, the CDR3 is TGTGCCAGCAGCCATCCGGGACAGGGAAGTCGCAATCAGCCCCAGCATTTT.

This chain links TRBV5-5 with TRBJ2-1; 8 bases line up with TRBD2. CDR1 SGHKS and CDR2 YYEKEE come from the germline V gene (reference sequence). Trimming took 5 bases from V and 7 from J; bases not matched to a gene: 11. The CDR3 runs to 15 residues. As DNA, the CDR3 is TGTGCCAGCAGTCCTGGGGCTAGCGGGTTAAATGAGCAGTTCTTC. It codes for CASSPGASGLNEQFF.

The chain is built from TRBV12-3 or TRBV12-4 and TRBJ2-3, with D hard to call. The CDR3 spans 13 residues. V lost 5 bases, J lost 4 bases, and 10 bases lay in between. DNA for the CDR3: TGTGCCAGCAGTCCCTCGGCGGCAGATACGCAGTATTTT. It specifies CASSPSAADTQYF.

The J gene is TRBJ2-3, the V gene TRBV5-1, with D perhaps matching TRBD2 (5 bases). CDR3 length: 17 residues. Germline V lookup: CDR1 SGHRS, CDR2 YFSETQ. With 0 bases removed from V and 1 base from J, the gap between germline ends came to 15 bases. CDR3: CASSLGSAQSGTDTQYF. The CDR3 region has the DNA TGCGCCAGCAGCTTGGGTAGCGCTCAGTCGGGCACAGATACGCAGTATTTT.

The J gene is TRBJ2-7, the V gene TRBV9; no definite D call. The CDR3 is 11 amino acids. V lost 3 bases and J 3 bases, leaving 4 bases between the germline ends. Germline CDR1 is SGDLS and CDR2 is YYNGEE. CDR3 in DNA: TGTGCCAGCAGCGCAAACTACGAGCAGTACTTC. Protein product: CASSANYEQYF.